Described below is a single TCR beta chain sequence and its context. The protocol was immunoSEQ multiplex PCR, while the TCRdb copy is restricted to in-frame clones and leaves out a portion. The sample shows roughly 27,000 clones, approximately 80% of them seen only once. These data originate in a study of OX40 agonist ivuxolimab in advanced cancers. Study-wide context: Those enrolled were roughly 85% male, with a mean age of roughly 62 years and ages from about 20 to 85. Among those treated, three patients had partial responses, one with hepatocellular carcinoma and two with cutaneous melanoma.

There are 14 residues in the CDR3. From germline, CDR1 is MNHEY and CDR2 SMNVEV (reference sequence). Trimming took off 7 bases at V and 0 bases at J, with 13 bases between the two ends. This sample comprised CD4+ or CD8+ T cells sorted from blood, obtained in a trial of the OX40 agonist ivuxolimab. The V gene is TRBV27, the J gene TRBJ2-7, with D uncertain. The TCR sequence derives from an adult with an advanced solid tumor such as melanoma, head and neck, liver or kidney cancer. The CDR3 bases are TGTGCCAGCACCAGTGCCAATGGCTCCTACGAGCAGTACTTC. Its translation is CASTSANGSYEQYF.